These 10 T cell receptor beta chains share one sample of origin, sequenced in a study of T-cell reconstitution after alpha-beta-depleted transplantation in children. Library preparation (for TCRbeta) was performed with unique molecular identifiers. TCRdb recomputed calls from the PCR reads with MiXCR, one row per CDR3 protein. The sample shows roughly 200,000 distinct CDR3 sequences, approximately 10% of them seen only once. Sequences were derived from PBMCs from the stem cell graft donor, sampled from the stem cell graft. These receptors were collected from a human donor who donated a stem cell graft to a child with acute lymphoblastic leukemia.

This clonotype occurred a few times. J is TRBJ2-2 and V is TRBV10-3; tentatively, D is TRBD1 (5 bases). This CDR3 spans 16 amino acids. Trimming pared 7 bases from V and 6 bases from J, leaving 21 bases between. Per germline, CDR1 ENHRY and CDR2 SYGVKD. CDR3 nucleotides: TGTGCCATCAAGGCGCAGCCAGGGCCCCCTCCCGGGGAGCTGTTTTTT. It specifies CAIKAQPGPPPGELFF.

Many counts were recorded for this clonotype. The chain couples TRBV11-2 to TRBJ1-1; 7 bases are a match to TRBD1. Germline values: CDR1 SGHAT, CDR2 FQNNGV. J gave up 1 base and V 8 bases, and 13 bases lay outside the gene matches. The CDR3 has 16 residues. This CDR3 is CASRREGASPNTEAFF. DNA for the CDR3: TGTGCCAGCCGACGTGAGGGGGCCAGCCCGAACACTGAAGCTTTCTTT.

This clonotype was counted many times. The rearrangement joins TRBV4-1 to TRBJ2-1; D may match TRBD1 or TRBD2 (5 bases each). The CDR3 covers 14 residues. The germline gives CDR1 MGHRA, CDR2 YSYEKL. V shed 6 bases and J shed 5 bases, with 14 bases lying between them. CDR3 residues: CASSHGTVNNEQFF. CDR3 in DNA: TGCGCCAGCAGTCACGGGACGGTTAACAATGAGCAGTTCTTC.

The chain employs TRBV5-5 and TRBJ2-7, with a tentative D call TRBD2 (6 bases). The ends were cut back, 2 bases at V and 1 base at J, with 16 bases in the middle. Germline values: CDR1 SGHKS, CDR2 YYEKEE (reference sequence). This CDR3 has 16 amino acids. CDR3 amino acids: CASSFLGGISSYEQYF. The CDR3 DNA follows: TGTGCCAGCAGCTTCTTAGGAGGGATCTCGTCCTACGAGCAGTACTTC.

This sequence joins TRBV6-4 and TRBJ2-3; D is perhaps TRBD2 (5 bases). V dropped 0 bases and J dropped 0 bases, with 13 bases sitting between them. Germline CDR1 and CDR2: MRHNA and SNTAGT. This CDR3 contains 17 residues. CDR3 amino acids: CASSDSGLAPSTDTQYF. In DNA, the CDR3 is TGTGCCAGCAGTGACTCCGGGCTAGCACCAAGCACAGATACGCAGTATTTT.

The chain links TRBV12-3 or TRBV12-4 to TRBJ2-3, with 8 positions matching TRBD1. Unmatched junction bases numbered 4, after V lost 6 bases and J lost 2 bases. The CDR3 extends over 14 amino acids. CDR3 nucleotide sequence: TGTGCCAGCAGCCGGACAGGGTTCACAGATACGCAGTATTTT. Its translation is CASSRTGFTDTQYF.

This clonotype was seen ten or more times. Here the CDR3 reads CASSPSPSEETQYF. The CDR3 coding sequence is TGCGCCAGCAGCCCCTCCCCCAGCGAAGAGACCCAGTACTTC. This chain joins TRBV5-1 and TRBJ2-5; D remains unclear. The length of the CDR3 is 14 residues. Looked up from germline, CDR1 is SGHRS and CDR2 is YFSETQ. The V gene lost 4 bases and the J gene lost 3 bases, with 13 bases spanning the gap.

This clonotype occurred a few times. The chain is built from TRBV20-1 and TRBJ1-5, with D perhaps TRBD1 (6 bases). The germline CDR1 and CDR2 sequences are DFQATT and SNEGSKA (reference sequence). The V end lost 4 bases, the J end lost 7 bases, and 14 bases lay between the germline ends. The CDR3 runs 13 residues. The CDR3 protein is CSATSQGGQPQHF. Written as DNA, the CDR3 is TGCAGTGCTACTTCACAGGGAGGGCAGCCCCAGCATTTT.

This clonotype was observed a handful of times. The chain couples TRBV20-1 to TRBJ1-1, with D perhaps matching TRBD1 (6 bases). Germline V CDR1 and CDR2: DFQATT, SNEGSKA (reference sequence). V lost 0 bases and J 2 bases, leaving 13 bases between the germline ends. This CDR3 spans 15 amino acids. The CDR3 spells CSARERGTGNTEAFF. CDR3 nucleotides: TGCAGTGCTAGAGAGAGGGGGACGGGAAACACTGAAGCTTTCTTT.

In its sample, this clonotype was seen many times. The chain joins TRBV20-1 to TRBJ2-7; D ambiguous. From germline, CDR1 is DFQATT and CDR2 SNEGSKA (reference sequence). With 5 bases removed from V and 2 bases from J, the gap between germline ends came to 4 bases. CDR3 length: 10 residues. Here the CDR3 reads CSAGAYEQYF. The DNA for the CDR3 is TGCAGTGCTGGGGCCTACGAGCAGTACTTC.